Below, one TCR beta chain is given with its context. Its specificity is not known. There are 16 residues in the CDR3. Per the germline V gene, CDR1 is SGHVS and CDR2 is FQNEAQ. The V segment lost 3 bases and the J segment 5 bases; nucleotides outside the gene matches: 7. This entry comes from a study of identical twins. One entry per CDR3 protein, called by TCRdb with MiXCR from the 5' RACE reads. The repertoire consists of some 500,000 distinct CDR3 sequences, with 20% to 25% occurring once and the leading ten covering around 0.9%. Study results and caveats: Twins' excess sharing was less marked for out-of-frame beta sequences.

These data also featured in a second study, about T cells expressing NK-cell markers.

Sequencing was carried out using CD4+ T cells sorted from blood. This sequence joins TRBV7-8 and TRBJ2-1, with TRBD2 matching 10 bases. The receptor was isolated from a young woman in good health. The CDR3 DNA follows: TGTGCCAGCAGCTTCCCTGGACTAGCGGTTAACAATGAGCAGTTCTTC. Translating gives CASSFPGLAVNNEQFF.